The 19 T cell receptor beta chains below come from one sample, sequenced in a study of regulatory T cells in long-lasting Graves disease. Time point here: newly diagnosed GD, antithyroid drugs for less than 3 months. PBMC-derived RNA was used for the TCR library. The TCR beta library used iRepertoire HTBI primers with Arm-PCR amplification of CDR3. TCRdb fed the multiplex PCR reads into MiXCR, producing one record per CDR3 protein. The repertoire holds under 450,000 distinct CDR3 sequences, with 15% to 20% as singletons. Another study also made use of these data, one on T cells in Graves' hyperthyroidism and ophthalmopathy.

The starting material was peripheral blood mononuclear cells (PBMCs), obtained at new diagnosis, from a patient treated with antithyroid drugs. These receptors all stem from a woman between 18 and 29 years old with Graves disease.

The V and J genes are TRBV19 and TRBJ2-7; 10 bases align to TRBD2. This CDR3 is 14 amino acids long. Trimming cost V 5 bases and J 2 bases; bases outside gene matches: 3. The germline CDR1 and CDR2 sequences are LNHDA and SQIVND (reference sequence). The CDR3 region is CASSQAGGAYEQYF. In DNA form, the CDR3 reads TGTGCCAGTAGTCAAGCGGGGGGGGCCTACGAGCAGTACTTC.

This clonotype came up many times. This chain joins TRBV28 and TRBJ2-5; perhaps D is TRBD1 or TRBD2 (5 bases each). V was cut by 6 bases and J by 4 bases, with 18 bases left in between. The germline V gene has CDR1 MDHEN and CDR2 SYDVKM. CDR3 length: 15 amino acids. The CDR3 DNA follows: TGTGCCAGCAGCTTTGCGGGCAGGGAGAGAGAGACCCAGTACTTC. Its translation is CASSFAGRERETQYF.

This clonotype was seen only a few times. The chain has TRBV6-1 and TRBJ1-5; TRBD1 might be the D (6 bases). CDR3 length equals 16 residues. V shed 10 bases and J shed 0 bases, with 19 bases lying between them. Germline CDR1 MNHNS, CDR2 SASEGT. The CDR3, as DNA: TGTGCCACCGGACAGAAACCCAACTATAGCAATCAGCCCCAGCATTTT. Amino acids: CATGQKPNYSNQPQHF.

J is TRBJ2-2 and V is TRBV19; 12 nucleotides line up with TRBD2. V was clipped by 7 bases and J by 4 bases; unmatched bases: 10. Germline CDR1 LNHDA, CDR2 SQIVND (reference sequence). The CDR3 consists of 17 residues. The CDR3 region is CASTIFRLAGVTGELFF. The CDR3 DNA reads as TGTGCCAGTACAATTTTTCGACTAGCGGGAGTCACCGGGGAGCTGTTTTTT.

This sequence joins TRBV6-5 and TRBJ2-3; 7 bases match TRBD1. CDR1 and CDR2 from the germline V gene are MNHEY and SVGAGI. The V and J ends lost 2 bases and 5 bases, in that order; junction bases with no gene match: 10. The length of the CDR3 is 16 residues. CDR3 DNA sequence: TGTGCCAGCAGTTACGGGGACAGAAATTGGGGAGATACGCAGTATTTT. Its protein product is CASSYGDRNWGDTQYF.

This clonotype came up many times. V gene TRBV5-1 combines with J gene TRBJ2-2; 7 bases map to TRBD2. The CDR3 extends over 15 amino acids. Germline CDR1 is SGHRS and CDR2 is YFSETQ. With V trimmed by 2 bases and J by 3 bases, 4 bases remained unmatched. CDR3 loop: CASSFLADYTGELFF. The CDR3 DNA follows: TGCGCCAGCAGCTTTCTAGCGGATTACACCGGGGAGCTGTTTTTT.

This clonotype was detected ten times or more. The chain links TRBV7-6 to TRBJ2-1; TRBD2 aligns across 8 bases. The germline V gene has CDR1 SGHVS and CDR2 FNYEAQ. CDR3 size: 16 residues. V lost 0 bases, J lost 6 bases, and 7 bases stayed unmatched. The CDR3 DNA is TGTGCCAGCAGCTTAGCCGGTGGTAGCGGGGCCAATGAGCAGTTCTTC. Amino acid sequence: CASSLAGGSGANEQFF.

The DNA for the CDR3 is TGTGCCTGGGCAGGGGGTAGATCCTACGAGCAGTACTTC. Translated: CAWAGGRSYEQYF. V and J are TRBV30 and TRBJ2-7; 7 nucleotides align to TRBD1. J lost 1 base, V lost 5 bases, and 5 bases had no gene match. The CDR3 runs 13 residues. Germline CDR1 and CDR2: GTSNPN and SVGIG (reference sequence).

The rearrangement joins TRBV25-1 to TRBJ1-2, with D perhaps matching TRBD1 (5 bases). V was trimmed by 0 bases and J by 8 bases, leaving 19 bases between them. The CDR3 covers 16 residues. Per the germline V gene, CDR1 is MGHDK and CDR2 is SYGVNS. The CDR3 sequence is CASSEYGGGGRDGYTF. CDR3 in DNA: TGTGCCAGCAGTGAATATGGCGGAGGTGGCAGGGACGGCTACACCTTC.

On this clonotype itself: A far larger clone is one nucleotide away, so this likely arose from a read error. The DNA for the CDR3 is TGCGCCAGCAGCTTGGGGGGGGGCGTCTCCAATGAGCAGTACTTC. It translates to CASSLGGGVSNEQYF. This chain joins TRBV5-1 and TRBJ2-7, with D possibly being TRBD2 (7 bases). Trimming took 0 bases from V and 7 from J, leaving 17 bases between them. The CDR3 contains 15 residues. The V gene's germline CDR1 is SGHRS and CDR2 YFSETQ.

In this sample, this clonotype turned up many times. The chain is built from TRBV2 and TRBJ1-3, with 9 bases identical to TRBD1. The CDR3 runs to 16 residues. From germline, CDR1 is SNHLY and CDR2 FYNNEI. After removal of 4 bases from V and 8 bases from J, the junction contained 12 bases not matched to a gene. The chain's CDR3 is CASSVTGGVGYDTIYF. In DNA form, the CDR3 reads TGTGCCAGCAGTGTAACAGGGGGCGTCGGATATGACACCATATATTTT.

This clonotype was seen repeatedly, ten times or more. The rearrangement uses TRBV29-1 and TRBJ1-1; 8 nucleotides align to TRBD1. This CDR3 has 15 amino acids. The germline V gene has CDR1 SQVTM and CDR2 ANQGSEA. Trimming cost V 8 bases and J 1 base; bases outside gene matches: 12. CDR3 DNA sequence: TGCAGCTTCCAGCGTCTGGGGACAGGGAACACTGAAGCTTTCTTT. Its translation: CSFQRLGTGNTEAFF.

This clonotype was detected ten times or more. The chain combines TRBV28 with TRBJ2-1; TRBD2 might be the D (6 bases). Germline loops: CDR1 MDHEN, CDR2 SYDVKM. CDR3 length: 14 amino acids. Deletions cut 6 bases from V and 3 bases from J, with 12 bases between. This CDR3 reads CASRGGGDYNEQFF. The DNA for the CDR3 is TGTGCCAGCAGGGGGGGAGGAGACTACAATGAGCAGTTCTTC. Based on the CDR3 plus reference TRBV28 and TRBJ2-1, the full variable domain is DVKVTQSSRYLVKRTGEKVFLECVQDMDHENMFWYRQDPGLGLRLIYFSYDVKMKEKGDIPEGYSVSREKKERFSLILESASTNQTSMYLCASRGGGDYNEQFFGPGTRLTVL.

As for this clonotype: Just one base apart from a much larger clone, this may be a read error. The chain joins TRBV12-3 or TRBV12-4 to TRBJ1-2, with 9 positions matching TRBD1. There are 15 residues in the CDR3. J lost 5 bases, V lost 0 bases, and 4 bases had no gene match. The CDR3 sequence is CASSLARTGEYGYTF. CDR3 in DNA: TGTGCCAGCAGTTTAGCCCGGACAGGGGAATATGGCTACACCTTC.

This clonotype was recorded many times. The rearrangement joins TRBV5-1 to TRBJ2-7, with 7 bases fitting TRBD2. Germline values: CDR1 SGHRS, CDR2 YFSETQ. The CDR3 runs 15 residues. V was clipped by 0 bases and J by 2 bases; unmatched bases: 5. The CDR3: CASSLAGGIAYEQYF. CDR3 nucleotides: TGCGCCAGCAGCTTGGCCGGGGGGATAGCCTACGAGCAGTACTTC.

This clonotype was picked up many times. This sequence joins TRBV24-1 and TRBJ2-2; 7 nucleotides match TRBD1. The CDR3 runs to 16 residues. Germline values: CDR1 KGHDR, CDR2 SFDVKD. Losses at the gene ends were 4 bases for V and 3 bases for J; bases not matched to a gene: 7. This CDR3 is CATSDQGDVYTGELFF. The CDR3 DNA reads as TGTGCCACCAGTGACCAGGGGGATGTGTACACCGGGGAGCTGTTTTTT.

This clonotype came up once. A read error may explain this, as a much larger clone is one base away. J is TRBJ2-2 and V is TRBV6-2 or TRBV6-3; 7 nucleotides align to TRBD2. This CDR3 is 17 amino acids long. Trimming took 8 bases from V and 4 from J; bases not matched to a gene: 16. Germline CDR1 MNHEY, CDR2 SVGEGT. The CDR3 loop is CASFKDWGGGFTGELFF. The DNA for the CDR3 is TGTGCCAGCTTTAAGGACTGGGGGGGAGGGTTCACCGGGGAGCTGTTTTTT.

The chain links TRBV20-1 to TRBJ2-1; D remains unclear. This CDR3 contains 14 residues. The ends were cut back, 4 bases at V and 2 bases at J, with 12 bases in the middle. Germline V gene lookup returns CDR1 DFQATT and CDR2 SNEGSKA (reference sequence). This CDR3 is CSAKRRTTYNEQFF. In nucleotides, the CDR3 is TGCAGTGCTAAAAGGCGAACCACCTACAATGAGCAGTTCTTC.

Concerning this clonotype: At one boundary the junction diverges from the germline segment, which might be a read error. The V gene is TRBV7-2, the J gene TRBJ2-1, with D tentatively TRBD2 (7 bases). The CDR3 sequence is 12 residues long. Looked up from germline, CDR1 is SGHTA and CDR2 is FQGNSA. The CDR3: CASSLGGGPWFF. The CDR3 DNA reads TGTGCCAGCAGTTTAGGGGGAGGGCCCTGGTTCTTC.